This T cell receptor (beta chain) comes out of a study of CD8 T cells in ankylosing spondylitis. Study-level results: A TCR beta motif of several highly homologous variants appeared characteristic of ankylosing spondylitis blood. Clones tied to disease were said to be significantly enriched in matched ankylosing spondylitis synovial fluid. In reactive arthritis synovial fluid and blood, some motif variants had been reported before.

This CDR3 is 15 amino acids long. Germline-derived CDR1 and CDR2 are DFQATT and SNEGSKA (reference sequence). Deletions cut 2 bases from V and 6 bases from J, with 18 bases between. This clonotype was recorded at least ten times. What it binds is not known. TCRdb re-analysed the 5' RACE reads in MiXCR, keeping a single row per CDR3 protein. This sample has about 130,000 distinct CDR3 sequences, with around 7.9% found just once. The sequence came from a female donor with ankylosing spondylitis or in good health (not recorded which). Sequenced: blood, either unsorted or a sorted T cell fraction (not recorded which). The rearrangement joins TRBV20-1 to TRBJ2-3; no reliable D call. CDR3 nucleotides: TGCAGTGCTAGACCAATTTCAGGAGTCGGGGATACGCAGTATTTT. Amino acids: CSARPISGVGDTQYF.